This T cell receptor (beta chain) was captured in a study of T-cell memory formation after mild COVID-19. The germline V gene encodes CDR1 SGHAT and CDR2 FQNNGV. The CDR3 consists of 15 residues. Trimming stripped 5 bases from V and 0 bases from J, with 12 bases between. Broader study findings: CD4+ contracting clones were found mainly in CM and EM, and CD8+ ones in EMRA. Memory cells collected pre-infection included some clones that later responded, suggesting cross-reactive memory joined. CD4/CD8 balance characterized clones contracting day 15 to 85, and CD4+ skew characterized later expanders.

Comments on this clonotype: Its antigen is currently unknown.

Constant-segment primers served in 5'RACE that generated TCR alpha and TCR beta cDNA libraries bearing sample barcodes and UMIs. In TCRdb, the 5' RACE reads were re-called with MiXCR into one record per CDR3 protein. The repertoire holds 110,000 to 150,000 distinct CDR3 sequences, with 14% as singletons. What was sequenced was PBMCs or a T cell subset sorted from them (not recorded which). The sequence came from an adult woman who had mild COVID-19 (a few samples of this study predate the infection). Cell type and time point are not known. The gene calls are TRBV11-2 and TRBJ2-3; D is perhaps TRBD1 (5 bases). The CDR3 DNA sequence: TGTGCCAGCAGCCCCCGATGGGGCAGCACAGATACGCAGTATTTT. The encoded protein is CASSPRWGSTDTQYF.